Below are 32 T cell receptor beta chains sequenced from a single sample in a study of regulatory T cells in long-lasting Graves disease. Investigators prepared the TCR beta libraries by applying iRepertoire HTBI primers and Arm-PCR of CDR3 regions. TCRdb re-analysed the multiplex PCR reads in MiXCR, keeping a single row per CDR3 protein. The table records about 620,000 distinct CDR3 sequences, roughly 15% of them present only once. Time point indicated: newly diagnosed GD, antithyroid drugs for less than 3 months. The TCR library was made from RNA that had been extracted from PBMCs in TRIzol. These sequences were also reported in another study, on T cells in Graves' hyperthyroidism and ophthalmopathy.

Sequencing used peripheral blood mononuclear cells (PBMCs), obtained at new diagnosis, from a patient treated with antithyroid drugs. The receptors stem from a woman aged 25-40 years with Graves disease.

This clonotype was recorded many times. The chain recombines TRBV5-1 with TRBJ1-5; D ambiguous. CDR3 length equals 13 residues. CDR1 and CDR2 from the germline V gene are SGHRS and YFSETQ. V was trimmed by 7 bases and J by 4 bases, leaving 12 bases between them. The CDR3 reads CASRENVNQPQHF. The CDR3 DNA reads as TGCGCCAGCCGGGAGAATGTGAATCAGCCCCAGCATTTT.

A few counts support this clonotype. The chain employs TRBV2 and TRBJ2-5, with D possibly being TRBD2 (6 bases). This CDR3 is 12 amino acids long. V was shortened by 6 bases and J by 7 bases, with 12 bases between the two germline ends. The germline CDR1 and CDR2 sequences are SNHLY and FYNNEI. The CDR3, as DNA: TGTGCCAGCAGGGAGGGTGAACTGACCCAGTACTTC. Its protein product is CASREGELTQYF.

The chain recombines TRBV14 with TRBJ1-2; 7 positions agree with TRBD1. The CDR3 covers 15 residues. From germline, CDR1 is SGHDN and CDR2 FVKESK. V gave up 4 bases and J gave up 6 bases; unmatched junction bases: 11. CDR3 in amino acids: CASSRSRGGGDGYTF. DNA of the CDR3: TGTGCCAGCAGCCGAAGTCGAGGGGGCGGGGATGGCTACACCTTC.

This clonotype was picked up many times. The chain combines TRBV6-5 with TRBJ1-1; D unresolved. CDR1 and CDR2 (germline): MNHEY, SVGAGI. V was pared by 2 bases and J by 5 bases, with 9 bases between. The CDR3 has 13 amino acids. CDR3 residues: CASSYGWGTEAFF. For the CDR3, the DNA is TGTGCCAGCAGTTACGGATGGGGTACTGAAGCTTTCTTT.

This clonotype showed up many times. The chain links TRBV3-1 to TRBJ1-1; no definite D call. CDR1 and CDR2 (germline): LGHDT, YNNKEL (reference sequence). Trimming shortened V by 1 base and J by 9 bases, and 12 bases separated the two germline ends. The CDR3 runs 13 residues. The CDR3 is CASSQVVPPKAFF. CDR3 coding DNA: TGTGCCAGCAGCCAAGTCGTCCCGCCTAAAGCTTTCTTT.

This clonotype has ten or more counts. V is TRBV29-1 and J is TRBJ1-5; D ambiguous. From germline, CDR1 is SQVTM and CDR2 ANQGSEA. This CDR3 spans 13 amino acids. V gave up 0 bases and J gave up 7 bases, with 10 bases separating them. As DNA, the CDR3 is TGCAGCGTTGAAGATGGCGCCGGCCAGCCCCAGCATTTT. It translates to CSVEDGAGQPQHF.

This chain uses TRBV19 with TRBJ1-5, with D tentatively TRBD1 (6 bases). Germline V lookup: CDR1 LNHDA, CDR2 SQIVND (reference sequence). The CDR3 contains 15 residues. Trimming took 3 bases from V and 1 from J, leaving 10 bases between them. The CDR3 sequence: CASSIGQTSNQPQHF. In nucleotides, the CDR3 is TGTGCCAGTAGTATCGGACAGACCAGCAATCAGCCCCAGCATTTT.

The rearrangement links TRBV18 to TRBJ2-7; 8 bases are a match to TRBD2. Germline V gene lookup returns CDR1 KGHSH and CDR2 LQKENI. Unmatched junction bases numbered 10, after V lost 4 bases and J lost 5 bases. The CDR3 runs 15 residues. The CDR3 DNA reads TGTGCCAGCTCACTAGCGGTAGCGGGACGCGACGAGCAGTACTTC. Its protein is CASSLAVAGRDEQYF.

This clonotype has just a few counts. V gene TRBV16 combines with J gene TRBJ2-3; D gene ambiguous. This CDR3 contains 13 residues. From germline, CDR1 is KGHSY and CDR2 FQNENV. V dropped 1 base and J dropped 6 bases, with 8 bases sitting between them. The CDR3 DNA sequence: TGTGCCAGCAGCCAATATAGTCTGGATACGCAGTATTTT. Encoded protein: CASSQYSLDTQYF.

V and J are TRBV20-1 and TRBJ1-1; no definite D call. Trimming cost V 3 bases and J 0 bases, with 17 bases left between them. The CDR3 extends over 16 amino acids. Germline loops: CDR1 DFQATT, CDR2 SNEGSKA (reference sequence). CDR3 coding DNA: TGCAGTGCTAGGTTGATAGGGCCGGTCATGAACACTGAAGCTTTCTTT. Translated, it gives CSARLIGPVMNTEAFF.

This clonotype was seen many times. This chain joins TRBV27 and TRBJ1-6; D not certain. CDR1 MNHEY and CDR2 SMNVEV come from the germline V gene (reference sequence). The germline V and J ends were trimmed by 5 bases and 9 bases, with 17 bases remaining between them. This CDR3 has 15 amino acids. The CDR3, as DNA: TGTGCCAGCAGTCTAACCCTGGACGGGGTTTCACCCCTCCACTTT. Translating gives CASSLTLDGVSPLHF.

V is TRBV12-3 or TRBV12-4 and J is TRBJ2-6; TRBD1 agrees at 10 bases. CDR3 length: 20 amino acids. V lost 5 bases, J lost 4 bases, and 17 bases stayed unmatched. The CDR3 region is CASSPLIPRQGAEGANVLTF. Here the CDR3 DNA reads TGTGCCAGCAGTCCTCTGATCCCTAGACAGGGGGCGGAAGGGGCCAACGTCCTGACTTTC.

At least ten counts were recorded for this clonotype. The chain joins TRBV10-3 to TRBJ2-7; 10 bases are a match to TRBD2. Looked up from germline, CDR1 is ENHRY and CDR2 is SYGVKD. The ends lost 5 bases at V and 5 bases at J; junction bases unmatched: 6. CDR3 length equals 14 residues. CDR3 coding DNA: TGTGCCATCAGTTCTAGCGGGAGTCTCGACGAGCAGTACTTC. Translating gives CAISSSGSLDEQYF.

The chain carries TRBV7-9 and TRBJ2-1; 8 nucleotides line up with TRBD2. The germline V gene has CDR1 SEHNR and CDR2 FQNEAQ (reference sequence). V was pared by 6 bases and J by 0 bases, with 4 bases of the junction left unmatched. The CDR3 length is 15 residues. The CDR3 sequence: CASRQLAVSYNEQFF. The CDR3 coding sequence is TGTGCCAGCAGACAACTAGCGGTCTCCTACAATGAGCAGTTCTTC.

This clonotype was found once. The chain is built from TRBV5-1 and TRBJ2-1, with D perhaps TRBD1 (6 bases). This CDR3 contains 13 residues. Trimming took off 7 bases at V and 9 bases at J, with 17 bases between the two ends. Germline loops: CDR1 SGHRS, CDR2 YFSETQ. The chain's CDR3 is CASFPVGGIEQFF. In DNA, the CDR3 is TGCGCCAGCTTCCCGGTAGGGGGAATTGAGCAGTTCTTC.

This clonotype was detected only a few times. In DNA form, the CDR3 reads TGTGCCAGTAGTTCCGGGACTAGCAGATACGAGCAGTACTTC. This gives the protein CASSSGTSRYEQYF. The chain recombines TRBV19 with TRBJ2-7; 9 nucleotides line up with TRBD2. V shed 5 bases, J shed 4 bases, and the junction held 6 bases outside the gene matches. Germline V CDR1 and CDR2: LNHDA, SQIVND (reference sequence). The CDR3 runs to 14 residues. The whole variable domain, filled in from reference TRBV19 and TRBJ2-7, reads DGGITQSPKYLFRKEGQNVTLSCEQNLNHDAMYWYRQDPGQGLRLIYYSQIVNDFQKGDIAEGYSVSREKKESFPLTVTSAQKNPTAFYLCASSSGTSRYEQYFGPGTRLTVT.

This clonotype was seen ten or more times. The V and J genes are TRBV2 and TRBJ1-5; D is perhaps TRBD1 (5 bases). The CDR3 has 14 amino acids. Trimming took off 4 bases at V and 0 bases at J, with 7 bases between the two ends. Per the germline V gene, CDR1 is SNHLY and CDR2 is FYNNEI. Here the CDR3 reads CASSGGDSNQPQHF. The CDR3 DNA reads TGTGCCAGCAGTGGGGGGGATAGCAATCAGCCCCAGCATTTT.

V gene TRBV5-6 combines with J gene TRBJ1-3; D is possibly TRBD1 (5 bases). Germline V CDR1 and CDR2: SGHDT, YYEEEE. The CDR3 runs 15 residues. Between the trimmed V and J ends, which lost 0 bases and 1 base, there was a span of 8 bases. The CDR3 DNA sequence: TGTGCCAGCAGCTTGGGGGACGTATCTGGAAACACCATATATTTT. It encodes CASSLGDVSGNTIYF.

As to this clonotype: Since a much larger clone is just one base distant, this may be a read error. The chain links TRBV6-1 to TRBJ2-2; no clear D. The germline V gene encodes CDR1 MNHNS and CDR2 SASEGT. CDR3 length: 15 residues. The CDR3 loop reads CAGSAAGANTGELFF. DNA of the CDR3: TGTGCCGGCAGTGCGGCAGGCGCGAACACCGGGGAGCTGTTTTTT.

The chain uses TRBV3-1 and TRBJ2-3; 15 bases map to TRBD2. This CDR3 spans 16 amino acids. Losses at the gene ends were 4 bases for V and 6 bases for J; bases not matched to a gene: 5. Germline CDR1 is LGHDT and CDR2 is YNNKEL (reference sequence). The CDR3 is CASSPGGLAGGDTQYF. In nucleotides, the CDR3 is TGTGCCAGCAGCCCCGGGGGACTAGCGGGAGGCGATACGCAGTATTTT.

This clonotype was recorded many times. The chain carries TRBV18 and TRBJ1-5, with D hard to call. CDR3 length: 13 residues. Germline V gene data show CDR1 as KGHSH and CDR2 as LQKENI. Trimming cost V 3 bases and J 4 bases, with 7 bases left between them. The CDR3 loop reads CASSPADNQPQHF. The DNA for the CDR3 is TGTGCCAGCTCACCGGCAGATAATCAGCCCCAGCATTTT. Full variable domain (remainder filled in from reference TRBV18 and TRBJ1-5): NAGVMQNPRHLVRRRGQEARLRCSPMKGHSHVYWYRQLPEEGLKFMVYLQKENIIDESGMPKERFSAEFPKEGPSILRIQQVVRGDSAAYFCASSPADNQPQHFGDGTRLSIL.

The chain couples TRBV4-1 to TRBJ2-7; D gene ambiguous. Trimming pared 4 bases from V and 2 bases from J, leaving 12 bases between. The germline CDR1 and CDR2 sequences are MGHRA and YSYEKL. The CDR3 totals 14 residues. The CDR3 reads CASSLSTMAYEQYF. In DNA form, the CDR3 reads TGCGCCAGCAGCCTCAGTACAATGGCCTACGAGCAGTACTTC.

In this sample, this clonotype turned up a few times. This chain uses TRBV10-3 with TRBJ1-5; 7 bases align to TRBD1. V was pared by 3 bases and J by 1 base, with 3 bases of the junction left unmatched. The CDR3 contains 15 residues. The germline V gene encodes CDR1 ENHRY and CDR2 SYGVKD. The CDR3 region has the DNA TGTGCCATCAGTGACTCGACAGGGAGCAATCAGCCCCAGCATTTT. Translated, it gives CAISDSTGSNQPQHF.

This chain uses TRBV20-1 with TRBJ2-2; 7 bases are a match to TRBD2. V shed 3 bases and J 8 bases; nucleotides not matched to a gene: 9. The V gene's germline CDR1 is DFQATT and CDR2 SNEGSKA (reference sequence). The length of the CDR3 is 14 residues. The CDR3: CSASSAGAVGELFF. DNA of the CDR3: TGCAGTGCTAGCAGTGCGGGAGCGGTTGGGGAGCTGTTTTTT.

V is TRBV6-1 and J is TRBJ1-6; unclear D gene. The germline gives CDR1 MNHNS, CDR2 SASEGT. V was pared by 7 bases and J by 5 bases, with 9 bases between. The CDR3 consists of 13 residues. The CDR3 coding sequence is TGTGCCAGCACTCGGATGAATAATTCACCCCTCCACTTT. It encodes CASTRMNNSPLHF.

For this clonotype: This may stem from a read error, because a much larger clone lies one nucleotide away. V is TRBV20-1 and J is TRBJ2-7; a weak D match, TRBD2 (6 bases). CDR1 DFQATT and CDR2 SNEGSKA come from the germline V gene (reference sequence). V lost 1 base and J lost 3, with 10 bases in between. The CDR3 is made up of 13 amino acids. This CDR3 reads CSARVTGDYEQYF. The DNA of the CDR3 is TGCAGTGCTAGAGTAACGGGAGACTACGAGCAGTACTTC.

The chain has TRBV28 and TRBJ2-4, with 14 bases matching TRBD2. The J segment lost 1 base and the V segment lost 5 bases, leaving 10 bases of the junction unmatched. Germline CDR1 MDHEN, CDR2 SYDVKM. CDR3 size: 19 residues. CDR3: CASSPRLAGGGLAKNIQYF. The CDR3 bases are TGTGCCAGCAGTCCCCGACTAGCGGGAGGGGGGTTGGCCAAAAACATTCAGTACTTC.

This clonotype was seen repeatedly, ten times or more. The chain links TRBV18 to TRBJ1-2; D not certain. CDR1 is KGHSH and CDR2 is LQKENI in the germline V gene. There are 13 residues in the CDR3. Trimming stripped 8 bases from V and 4 bases from J, with 14 bases between. CDR3: CASTGIGGYGYTF. CDR3 nucleotide sequence: TGTGCCAGCACTGGCATAGGCGGCTATGGCTACACCTTC.

This sequence joins TRBV10-3 and TRBJ2-2; a possible D gene is TRBD2 (5 bases). Trimming took 6 bases from V and 6 from J, leaving 14 bases between them. The V gene's germline CDR1 is ENHRY and CDR2 SYGVKD. The CDR3 runs 14 residues. In DNA, the CDR3 is TGTGCCATCAGAGGTGATAGCGTCGCCGGGGAGCTGTTTTTT. It translates to CAIRGDSVAGELFF.

The rearrangement joins TRBV28 to TRBJ2-1; TRBD2 matches 9 bases. The CDR3 has 14 residues. The V gene's germline CDR1 is MDHEN and CDR2 SYDVKM. The ends lost 6 bases at V and 3 bases at J; junction bases unmatched: 3. CDR3 sequence (DNA): TGTGCCAGCAGGAAGCGGGGGGACTACAATGAGCAGTTCTTC. Amino acid sequence: CASRKRGDYNEQFF.

The sample holds many counts of this clonotype. The genes are TRBV28 and TRBJ2-1; D may be TRBD2 (6 bases). CDR1 and CDR2 from the germline V gene are MDHEN and SYDVKM. Trimming stripped 4 bases from V and 4 bases from J, with 17 bases between. The CDR3 has 16 residues. The CDR3: CASSSPGDSLYNEQFF. CDR3 nucleotide sequence: TGTGCCAGCAGTTCCCCCGGGGACTCCCTGTACAATGAGCAGTTCTTC.

This clonotype was seen many times. The chain combines TRBV7-9 with TRBJ1-1; no clear D. CDR3 length: 14 residues. The ends were cut back, 5 bases at V and 4 bases at J, with 14 bases in the middle. Per the germline V gene, CDR1 is SEHNR and CDR2 is FQNEAQ (reference sequence). This CDR3 reads CASSPHGEGTEAFF. The CDR3 DNA follows: TGTGCCAGCAGCCCCCACGGTGAGGGCACTGAAGCTTTCTTT.